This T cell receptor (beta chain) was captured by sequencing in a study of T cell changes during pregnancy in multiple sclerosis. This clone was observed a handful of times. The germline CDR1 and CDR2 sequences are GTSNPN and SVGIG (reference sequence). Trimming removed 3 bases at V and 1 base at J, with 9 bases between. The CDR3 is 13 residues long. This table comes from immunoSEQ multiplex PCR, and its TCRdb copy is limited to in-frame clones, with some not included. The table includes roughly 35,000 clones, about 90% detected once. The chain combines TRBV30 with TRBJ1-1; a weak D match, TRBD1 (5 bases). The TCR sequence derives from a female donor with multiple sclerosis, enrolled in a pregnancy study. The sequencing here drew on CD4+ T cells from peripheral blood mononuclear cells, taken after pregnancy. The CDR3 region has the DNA TGTGCCTGGAGGACCACAGGGAACACTGAAGCTTTCTTT. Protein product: CAWRTTGNTEAFF. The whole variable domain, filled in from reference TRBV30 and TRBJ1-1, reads SQTIHQWPATLVQPVGSPLSLECTVEGTSNPNLYWYRQAAGRGLQLLFYSVGIGQISSEVPQNLSASRPQDRQFILSSKKLLLSDSGFYLCAWRTTGNTEAFFGQGTRLTVV.